Sequencing of this T cell receptor beta chain was carried out in a study of patients and donors after allogeneic stem cell transplantation. TCRdb fed the RT-PCR reads into MiXCR, producing one record per CDR3 protein. This sample has around 160,000 distinct CDR3 sequences, with roughly 30% found just once. This clonotype has only a few counts. The CDR3 totals 16 residues. V lost 1 base to trimming and J lost 4 bases; unmatched junction nucleotides: 5. From germline, CDR1 is SGHTA and CDR2 FQGNSA. Sequencing was done on a sample of blood, either unsorted or a sorted T cell fraction (not recorded which). The sequence derives from a human donor who was either an allogeneic HSCT recipient or a stem cell or donor lymphocyte infusion donor (not recorded which). It is not recorded whose cells these are; they may come from a transplant donor. The genes are TRBV7-2 and TRBJ1-3; TRBD1 agrees at 9 bases. CDR3 DNA sequence: TGTGCCAGCAGCTTAGTTGGGACAGGGAACGGAAACACCATATATTTT. This codes for CASSLVGTGNGNTIYF.